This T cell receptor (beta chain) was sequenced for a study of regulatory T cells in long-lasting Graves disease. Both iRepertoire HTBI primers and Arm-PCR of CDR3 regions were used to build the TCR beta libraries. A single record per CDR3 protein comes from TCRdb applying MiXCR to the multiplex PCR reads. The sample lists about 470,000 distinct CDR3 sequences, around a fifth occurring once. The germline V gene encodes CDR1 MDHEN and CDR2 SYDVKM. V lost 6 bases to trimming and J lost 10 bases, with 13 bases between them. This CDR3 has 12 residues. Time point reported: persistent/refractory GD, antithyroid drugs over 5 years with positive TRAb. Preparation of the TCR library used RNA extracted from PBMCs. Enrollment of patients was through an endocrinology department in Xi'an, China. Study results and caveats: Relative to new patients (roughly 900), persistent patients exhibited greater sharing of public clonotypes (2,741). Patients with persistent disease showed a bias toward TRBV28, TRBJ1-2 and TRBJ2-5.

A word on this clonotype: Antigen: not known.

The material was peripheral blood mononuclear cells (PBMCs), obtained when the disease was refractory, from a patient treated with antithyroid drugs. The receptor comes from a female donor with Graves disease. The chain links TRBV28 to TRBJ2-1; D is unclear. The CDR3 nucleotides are TGTGCCAGCAGCTTCCCTGACGGCGAGCAGTTCTTC. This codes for CASSFPDGEQFF.